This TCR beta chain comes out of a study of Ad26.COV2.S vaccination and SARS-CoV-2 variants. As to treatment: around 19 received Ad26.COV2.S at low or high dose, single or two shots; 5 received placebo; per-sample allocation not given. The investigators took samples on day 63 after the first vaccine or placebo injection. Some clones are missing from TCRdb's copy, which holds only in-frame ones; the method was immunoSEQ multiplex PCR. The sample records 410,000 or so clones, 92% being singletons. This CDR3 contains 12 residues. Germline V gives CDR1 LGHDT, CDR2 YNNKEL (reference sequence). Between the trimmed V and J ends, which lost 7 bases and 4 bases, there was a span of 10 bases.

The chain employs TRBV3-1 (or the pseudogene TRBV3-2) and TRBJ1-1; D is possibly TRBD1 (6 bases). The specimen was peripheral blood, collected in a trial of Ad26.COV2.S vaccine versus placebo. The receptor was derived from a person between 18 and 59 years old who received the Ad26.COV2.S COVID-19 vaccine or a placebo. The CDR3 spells CASNVQGTEAFF. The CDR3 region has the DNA TGTGCCAGCAACGTACAGGGCACTGAAGCTTTCTTT.